This T cell receptor (beta chain) was identified in a study of Ad26.COV2.S vaccination and SARS-CoV-2 variants. About the research overall: Dosing was one shot or two shots 56 days apart. Study-level findings and limits: Non-spike TCR breadth did not differ much between vaccine and placebo recipients.

TCRdb's copy holds only in-frame clones and misses some; the assay was immunoSEQ multiplex PCR. Of hundreds of thousands of clones in the sample, roughly 90% were seen once. For this clone: Antigen: not known.

The treatment denotes: roughly 19 received Ad26.COV2.S at low or high dose, single or two shots; 5 received placebo; per-sample allocation not given. Vaccine and placebo recipients were sampled on day 63 after the first injection. The J segment lost 2 bases and the V segment lost 4 bases, leaving 10 bases of the junction unmatched. CDR1 MNHEY and CDR2 SVGEGT come from the germline V gene. The CDR3 covers 18 residues. Sequences were derived from peripheral blood, sampled in a trial of Ad26.COV2.S vaccine versus placebo. The chain is built from TRBV6-2 or TRBV6-3 and TRBJ2-1, with 11 bases fitting TRBD2. The sequence was obtained from a person aged 18-65 years who received the Ad26.COV2.S COVID-19 vaccine or a placebo. Here the CDR3 DNA reads TGTGCCAGCAGTTCCCGGATAGCGGGGGGGCCCACCTACAATGAGCAGTTCTTC. Encoded protein: CASSSRIAGGPTYNEQFF.